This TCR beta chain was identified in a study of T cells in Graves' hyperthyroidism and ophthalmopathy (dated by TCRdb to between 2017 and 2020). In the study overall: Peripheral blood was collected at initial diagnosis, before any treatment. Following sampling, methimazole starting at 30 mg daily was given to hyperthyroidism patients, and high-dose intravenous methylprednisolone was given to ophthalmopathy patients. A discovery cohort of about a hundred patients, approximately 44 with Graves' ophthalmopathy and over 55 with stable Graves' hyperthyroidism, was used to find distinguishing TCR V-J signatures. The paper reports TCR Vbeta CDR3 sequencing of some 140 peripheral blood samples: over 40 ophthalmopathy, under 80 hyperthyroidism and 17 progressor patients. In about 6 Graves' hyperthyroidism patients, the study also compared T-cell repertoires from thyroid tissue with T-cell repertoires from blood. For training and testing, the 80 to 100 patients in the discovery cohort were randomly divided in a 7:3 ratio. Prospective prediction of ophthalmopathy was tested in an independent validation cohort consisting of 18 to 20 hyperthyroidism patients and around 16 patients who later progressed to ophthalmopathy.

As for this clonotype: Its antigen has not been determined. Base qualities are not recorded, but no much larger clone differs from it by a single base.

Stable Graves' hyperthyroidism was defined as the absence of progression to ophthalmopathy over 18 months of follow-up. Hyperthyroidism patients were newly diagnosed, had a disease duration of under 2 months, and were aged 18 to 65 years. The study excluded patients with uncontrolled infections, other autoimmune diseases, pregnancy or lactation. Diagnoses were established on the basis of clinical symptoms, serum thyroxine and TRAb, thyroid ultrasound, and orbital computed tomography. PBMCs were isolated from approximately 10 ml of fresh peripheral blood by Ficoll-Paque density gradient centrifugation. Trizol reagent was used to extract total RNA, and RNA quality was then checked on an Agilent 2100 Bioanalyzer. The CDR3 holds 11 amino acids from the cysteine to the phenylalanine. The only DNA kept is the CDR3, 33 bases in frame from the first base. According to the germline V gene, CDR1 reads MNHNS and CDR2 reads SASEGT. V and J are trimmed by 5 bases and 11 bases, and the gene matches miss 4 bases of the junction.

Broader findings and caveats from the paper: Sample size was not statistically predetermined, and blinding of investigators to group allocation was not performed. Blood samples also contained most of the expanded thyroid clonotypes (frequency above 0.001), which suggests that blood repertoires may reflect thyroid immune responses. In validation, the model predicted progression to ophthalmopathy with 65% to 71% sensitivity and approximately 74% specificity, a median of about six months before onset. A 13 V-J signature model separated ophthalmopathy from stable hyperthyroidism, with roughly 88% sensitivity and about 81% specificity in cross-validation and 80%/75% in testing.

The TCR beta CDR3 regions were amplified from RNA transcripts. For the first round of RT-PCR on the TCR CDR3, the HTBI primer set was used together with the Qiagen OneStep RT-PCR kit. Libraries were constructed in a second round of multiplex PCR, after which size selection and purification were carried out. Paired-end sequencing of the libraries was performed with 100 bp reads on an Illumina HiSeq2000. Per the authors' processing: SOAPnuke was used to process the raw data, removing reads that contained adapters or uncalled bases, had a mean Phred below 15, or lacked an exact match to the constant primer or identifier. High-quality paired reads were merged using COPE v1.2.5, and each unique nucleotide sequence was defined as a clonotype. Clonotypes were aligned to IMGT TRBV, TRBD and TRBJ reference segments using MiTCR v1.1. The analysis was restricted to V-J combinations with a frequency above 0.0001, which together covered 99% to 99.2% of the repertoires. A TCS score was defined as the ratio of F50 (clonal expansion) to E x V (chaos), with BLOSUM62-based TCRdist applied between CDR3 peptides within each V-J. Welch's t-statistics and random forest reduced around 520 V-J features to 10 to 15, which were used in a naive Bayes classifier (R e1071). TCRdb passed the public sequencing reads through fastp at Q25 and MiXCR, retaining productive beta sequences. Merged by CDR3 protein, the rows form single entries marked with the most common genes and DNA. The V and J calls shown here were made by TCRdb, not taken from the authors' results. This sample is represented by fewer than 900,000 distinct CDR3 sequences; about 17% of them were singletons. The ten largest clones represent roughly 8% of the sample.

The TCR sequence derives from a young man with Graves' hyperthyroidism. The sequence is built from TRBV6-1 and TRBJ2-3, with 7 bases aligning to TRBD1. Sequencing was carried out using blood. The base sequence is TGTGCCAGCAGTTCGGGACAGCTGCAGTATTTT. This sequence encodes CASSSGQLQYF.